Below are 18 T cell receptor beta chains sequenced from a single sample in a study of blood T cell repertoires in COVID-19. Clones were read by immunoSEQ multiplex PCR, and TCRdb kept only the in-frame ones, dropping some. The sample includes approximately 200,000 clones, around 80% of them seen just once. Sequenced: peripheral blood. All receptors come from a woman aged 80 or older with COVID-19, enrolled during active disease.

The chain uses TRBV28 and TRBJ1-2, with 8 positions matching TRBD1. Looked up from germline, CDR1 is MDHEN and CDR2 is SYDVKM. The V segment lost 6 bases and the J segment 4 bases; nucleotides outside the gene matches: 10. The CDR3 spans 15 residues. The CDR3 sequence is CASSSGQVTFYGYTF. CDR3 in DNA: TGTGCCAGCAGCTCGGGACAGGTTACCTTCTATGGCTACACCTTC.

The genes are TRBV9 and TRBJ1-2; maybe TRBD1 (6 bases). Trimming shortened V by 3 bases and J by 2 bases, and 8 bases separated the two germline ends. Germline-derived CDR1 and CDR2 are SGDLS and YYNGEE. The CDR3 consists of 13 residues. The CDR3 DNA follows: TGTGCCAGCAGCGGAGGACAGAACTATGGCTACACCTTC. Its translation is CASSGGQNYGYTF.

CDR3 in DNA: TGTGCCAGCAGTTACCGCGGGGGGGCTGACCAAGAGACCCAGTACTTC. Translation: CASSYRGGADQETQYF. The chain couples TRBV6-5 to TRBJ2-5; 9 bases line up with TRBD2. Germline V CDR1 and CDR2: MNHEY, SVGAGI. The CDR3 loop spans 16 amino acids. V lost 2 bases to trimming and J lost 0 bases; unmatched junction nucleotides: 4.

This chain links TRBV7-6 with TRBJ2-1; TRBD1 agrees at 7 bases. This CDR3 region has 18 residues. Germline V gives CDR1 SGHVS, CDR2 FNYEAQ. The J segment lost 2 bases and the V segment lost 5 bases, leaving 15 bases of the junction unmatched. CDR3: CASSNIPAGGQAYNEQFF. CDR3 in DNA: TGTGCCAGCAGCAATATCCCCGCCGGAGGACAGGCCTACAATGAGCAGTTCTTC.

The genes are TRBV29-1 and TRBJ1-3, with TRBD1 as a possible D gene (5 bases). This CDR3 contains 14 residues. The V and J ends lost 6 bases and 1 base respectively, with 13 bases between them. The germline CDR1 and CDR2 sequences are SQVTM and ANQGSEA. DNA of the CDR3: TGCAGCGTGGTCGTAAGGGGTTCTGGAAACACCATATATTTT. This codes for CSVVVRGSGNTIYF.

The chain joins TRBV7-9 to TRBJ2-2; 9 bases map to TRBD2. This CDR3 is 13 amino acids long. Trimming cost V 7 bases and J 6 bases; bases outside gene matches: 3. Germline lookup yields CDR1 SEHNR and CDR2 FQNEAQ (reference sequence). The CDR3 nucleotides are TGTGCCAGCACCGGCGGGGGGGCCGGGGAGCTGTTTTTT. Translated: CASTGGGAGELFF.

J is TRBJ2-7 and V is TRBV4-1; 8 bases line up with TRBD2. Unmatched junction bases numbered 5, after V lost 0 bases and J lost 7 bases. The CDR3 has 14 residues. CDR1 MGHRA and CDR2 YSYEKL come from the germline V gene. The CDR3 reads CASSQDRGGWEQYF. CDR3 in DNA: TGCGCCAGCAGCCAAGATCGGGGGGGATGGGAGCAGTACTTC.

This clone came up once. This chain connects TRBV10-3 to TRBJ2-7; possibly TRBD1 for D (5 bases). The V and J ends lost 5 bases and 2 bases respectively, with 13 bases between them. This CDR3 has 14 residues. Germline V CDR1 and CDR2: ENHRY, SYGVKD. CDR3 loop: CAISPGLAAYEQYF. The CDR3 DNA reads TGTGCCATCAGTCCAGGGTTAGCCGCCTACGAGCAGTACTTC.

This clone has just a few counts. The genes are TRBV30 and TRBJ1-6; possible D gene TRBD1, 6 bases. CDR3 length: 14 residues. CDR1 and CDR2 from the germline V gene are GTSNPN and SVGIG (reference sequence). Between the trimmed V and J ends, which lost 4 bases and 2 bases, there was a span of 9 bases. CDR3 DNA: TGTGCCTGGAACAGGGACCCCTATAATTCACCCCTCCACTTT. Protein sequence: CAWNRDPYNSPLHF.

The J gene is TRBJ2-3, the V gene TRBV19; 11 bases map to TRBD2. Germline V CDR1 and CDR2: LNHDA, SQIVND (reference sequence). The CDR3 covers 16 residues. Losses at the gene ends were 5 bases for V and 2 bases for J; bases not matched to a gene: 6. The DNA of the CDR3 is TGTGCCAGTAGTCTCGTAGCGGGAGGGGACACAGATACGCAGTATTTT. This encodes CASSLVAGGDTDTQYF.

The chain uses TRBV27 and TRBJ2-5; possible D gene TRBD1, 6 bases. The germline V gene encodes CDR1 MNHEY and CDR2 SMNVEV (reference sequence). V was cut by 3 bases and J by 0 bases, with 11 bases left in between. This CDR3 spans 15 amino acids. The CDR3: CASSFGQPYQETQYF. Written as DNA, the CDR3 is TGTGCCAGCAGTTTCGGACAGCCGTACCAAGAGACCCAGTACTTC.

This sequence joins TRBV30 and TRBJ2-5, with 11 bases matching TRBD2. Looked up from germline, CDR1 is GTSNPN and CDR2 is SVGIG (reference sequence). J gave up 5 bases and V 4 bases, and 15 bases lay outside the gene matches. The CDR3 runs 17 residues. Here the CDR3 reads CAWTIAGGRWTGETQYF. The CDR3 region has the DNA TGTGCCTGGACCATAGCGGGGGGGCGTTGGACTGGGGAGACCCAGTACTTC.

V and J are TRBV7-9 and TRBJ2-5; D is possibly TRBD2 (5 bases). Germline V gives CDR1 SEHNR, CDR2 FQNEAQ (reference sequence). The CDR3 is 12 residues long. CDR3: CAEAGYSETQYF. In DNA form, the CDR3 reads TGTGCTGAGGCGGGTTATTCAGAGACCCAGTACTTC.

V is TRBV6-5 and J is TRBJ1-5; D is perhaps TRBD1 (5 bases). Trimming took 7 bases from V and 5 from J, leaving 12 bases between them. There are 13 residues in the CDR3. From germline, CDR1 is MNHEY and CDR2 SVGAGI. The CDR3 here is CASTREGDQPQHF. CDR3 in DNA: TGTGCCAGCACCAGGGAGGGCGATCAGCCCCAGCATTTT.

This clone was recorded only once. The chain couples TRBV11-2 to TRBJ2-1; 7 bases map to TRBD1. In germline, CDR1 is SGHAT, CDR2 FQNNGV. The CDR3 consists of 14 residues. Trimming removed 1 base from V and 8 bases from J; junction bases left unmatched: 5. CDR3 in amino acids: CASSLVLTGYEQFF. The CDR3 nucleotides read TGTGCCAGCAGCTTAGTTCTGACAGGGTATGAGCAGTTCTTC.

CDR3 DNA sequence: TGTGCCAGTAGTACCCTACCCAGGGTGGCCGGGGAGCTGTTTTTT. Encoded protein: CASSTLPRVAGELFF. V is TRBV19 and J is TRBJ2-2, with a tentative D call TRBD1 (5 bases). Trimming pared 4 bases from V and 6 bases from J, leaving 15 bases between. Germline V gives CDR1 LNHDA, CDR2 SQIVND (reference sequence). CDR3 length equals 15 residues.

DNA of the CDR3: TGTGCCAGCAGTTATACAGGGAACGAGCAGTACTTC. Translating it yields CASSYTGNEQYF. The chain recombines TRBV2 with TRBJ2-7; D perhaps matches TRBD1 (6 bases). V shed 5 bases and J shed 5 bases, with 10 bases lying between them. Germline loops: CDR1 SNHLY, CDR2 FYNNEI. The CDR3 sequence is 12 residues long.

The J gene is TRBJ2-7, the V gene TRBV18; maybe TRBD1 (7 bases). Trimming removed 3 bases at V and 2 bases at J, with 11 bases between. This CDR3 region has 14 residues. CDR1 is KGHSH, CDR2 LQKENI, per germline. The chain's CDR3 is CASSPRGQTYEQYF. The DNA for the CDR3 is TGTGCCAGCTCACCGCGGGGACAGACCTACGAGCAGTACTTC.